The 9 T cell receptor beta chains below were found in one sample sequenced in a study of blood T cell repertoires in COVID-19. Measured with immunoSEQ multiplex PCR; TCRdb has only the in-frame clones, and not every one. The table lists about 270,000 clones, 82% of them singletons. Sequenced input: peripheral blood. Receptors were obtained from a woman aged 18-29 years with acute or convalescent COVID-19.

V is TRBV29-1 and J is TRBJ1-2, with 9 bases matching TRBD1. The junction had 11 bases not matched to a gene; V was cut back by 5 bases and J by 7 bases. Germline V gives CDR1 SQVTM, CDR2 ANQGSEA. The CDR3 runs 14 residues. The CDR3 region has the DNA TGCAGCGTTAAATCCGGGACAGGGTTCTCTGGCTACACCTTC. Encoded protein: CSVKSGTGFSGYTF.

The chain has TRBV7-3 and TRBJ2-1; D may be TRBD1 (6 bases). This CDR3 has 16 amino acids. The V gene lost 2 bases and the J gene lost 7 bases, with 18 bases spanning the gap. The V gene's germline CDR1 is SGHTA and CDR2 FQGTGA. CDR3: CASSLVLTGQGNEQFF. CDR3 nucleotide sequence: TGTGCCAGCAGCTTAGTCCTCACAGGGCAGGGAAATGAGCAGTTCTTC. Supplemented by reference TRBV7-3 and TRBJ2-1, the full variable domain reads GAGVSQTPSNKVTEKGKYVELRCDPISGHTALYWYRQSLGQGPEFLIYFQGTGAADDSGLPNDRFFAVRPEGSVSTLKIQRTERGDSAVYLCASSLVLTGQGNEQFFGPGTRLTVL.

V gene TRBV12-3 or TRBV12-4 combines with J gene TRBJ1-1; 9 nucleotides agree with TRBD1. J was trimmed by 4 bases and V by 6 bases; bases with no gene match: 3. This CDR3 is 13 amino acids long. Here the CDR3 DNA reads TGTGCCAGCAGGGGACAGGGAGGCACTGAAGCTTTCTTT. Protein: CASRGQGGTEAFF.

This chain uses TRBV7-9 with TRBJ1-6, with 8 positions matching TRBD1. The germline CDR1 and CDR2 sequences are SEHNR and FQNEAQ (reference sequence). The CDR3 is 14 amino acids. Unmatched junction bases numbered 8, after V lost 8 bases and J lost 8 bases. The CDR3 protein is CASAQTGDDSPLHF. Here the CDR3 DNA reads TGTGCCAGCGCCCAGACAGGGGATGATTCACCCCTCCACTTT.

The V gene is TRBV24-1, the J gene TRBJ2-3, with TRBD1 matching over 9 bases. The CDR3 spans 16 residues. V shed 3 bases and J 1 base; nucleotides not matched to a gene: 4. Germline V gives CDR1 KGHDR, CDR2 SFDVKD. The CDR3, as DNA: TGTGCCACCAGTGATGATCGGACAGGGGGCACAGATACGCAGTATTTT. Its protein product is CATSDDRTGGTDTQYF.

V usage is TRBV7-2 and J usage is TRBJ1-1; 7 nucleotides agree with TRBD1. V trimming: 1 base; J trimming: 1 base; junction bases outside the gene matches: 3. CDR1 SGHTA and CDR2 FQGNSA come from the germline V gene. The length of the CDR3 is 15 residues. The CDR3 sequence: CASSLVGGGNTEAFF. DNA for the CDR3: TGTGCCAGCAGCTTAGTAGGGGGCGGGAACACTGAAGCTTTCTTT.

This chain joins TRBV5-8 and TRBJ2-3; 14 nucleotides line up with TRBD2. V dropped 3 bases and J dropped 6; count of bases not matched to a gene: 3. This CDR3 region has 15 residues. Germline V gene sequence: CDR1 SGHTS, CDR2 YDEGEE. The CDR3 region is CASSSGLAGADTQYF. The DNA for the CDR3 is TGTGCCAGCAGCTCGGGACTAGCGGGAGCCGATACGCAGTATTTT.

This clone came up a few times. The rearrangement uses TRBV29-1 and TRBJ1-5, with D possibly matching TRBD1 (6 bases). The CDR3 is 16 amino acids. Trimming took off 4 bases at V and 0 bases at J, with 16 bases between the two ends. Germline V lookup: CDR1 SQVTM, CDR2 ANQGSEA. The CDR3: CSVGEQGPYSNQPQHF. CDR3 sequence (DNA): TGCAGCGTTGGGGAACAGGGACCCTATAGCAATCAGCCCCAGCATTTT.

V is TRBV27 and J is TRBJ2-1, with 7 bases matching TRBD2. The germline CDR1 and CDR2 sequences are MNHEY and SMNVEV (reference sequence). V shed 5 bases, J shed 0 bases, and the junction held 4 bases outside the gene matches. This CDR3 has 15 amino acids. CDR3 sequence reads: CASSRPSGSYNEQFF. The CDR3, as DNA: TGTGCCAGCAGTCGGCCTAGCGGCTCCTACAATGAGCAGTTCTTC.